A single sample gave rise to the 28 T cell receptor beta chains below, sequenced in a study of T cell repertoires in cytomegalovirus infection. TCRdb reprocessed the reads with MiXCR, giving one entry per CDR3 protein. The sample has about 600,000 distinct CDR3 sequences, 20% to 30% seen once; the top ten hold 8%. The sequencing sample was made of CD8+ T cells from PBMCs. The receptors here all came from a human donor in good health (CMV status not recorded). Some clones in this sample may be carry-over from other donors' samples.

This clonotype was detected only a few times. The CDR3 nucleotides are TGTGCCAGCAGTTACGAAGGACAGTCCAGTGGCACCTTC. Its translation: CASSYEGQSSGTF. This sequence joins TRBV6-6 and TRBJ1-2; D is perhaps TRBD1 (6 bases). V dropped 2 bases and J dropped 13 bases, with 17 bases sitting between them. Germline V gene lookup returns CDR1 MNHNY and CDR2 SVGAGI (reference sequence). The CDR3 is 13 amino acids.

This clonotype was counted between two and nine times. The chain has TRBV10-3 and TRBJ2-7; TRBD1 might be the D (6 bases). V gave up 3 bases and J gave up 3 bases, with 12 bases separating them. CDR3 length: 14 residues. Germline V lookup: CDR1 ENHRY, CDR2 SYGVKD. The CDR3 DNA follows: TGTGCCATCAGTGACCCCGGACAGAACTACGAGCAGTACGTC. Translated: CAISDPGQNYEQYV.

The chain is built from TRBV7-6 and TRBJ2-1, with D uncertain. Germline lookup yields CDR1 SGHVS and CDR2 FNYEAQ. This CDR3 is 11 amino acids long. The V end lost 4 bases, the J end lost 10 bases, and 8 bases lay between the germline ends. CDR3: CASSSKSEQFF. The CDR3 DNA reads as TGTGCCAGCAGCTCCAAGTCGGAGCAGTTCTTC.

The CDR3 region is CASSIGVGRNEQFF. The CDR3, as DNA: TGTGCCAGTAGTATAGGGGTAGGTAGAAATGAGCAGTTCTTC. The V call is TRBV19, the J call TRBJ2-1; D gene unclear. With 1 base removed from V and 7 bases from J, the gap between germline ends came to 11 bases. This CDR3 is built from 14 residues. CDR1 and CDR2 from the germline V gene are LNHDA and SQIVND (reference sequence).

This clonotype turned up a few times. This chain joins TRBV2 and TRBJ1-3; D might be TRBD1 (6 bases). This CDR3 has 19 amino acids. The V end was cut by 10 bases, the J end by 4 bases, with 32 bases between. CDR1 and CDR2 (germline): SNHLY, FYNNEI. CDR3 amino acids: CANLVVQGNSDPTGNTIYF. The CDR3 DNA reads TGTGCCAATCTAGTCGTACAGGGCAACTCGGACCCAACGGGAAACACCATATATTTT.

The rearrangement uses TRBV12-3 or TRBV12-4 and TRBJ2-5; tentative D call: TRBD2 (5 bases). The length of the CDR3 is 14 residues. V gave up 6 bases and J gave up 5 bases, with 16 bases separating them. The DNA of the CDR3 is TGTGCCAGCAGACCACGGGGATCTCGGGAGACCCAGTACTTC. Translating it yields CASRPRGSRETQYF.

Many counts were recorded for this clonotype. V gene TRBV7-2 combines with J gene TRBJ1-5, with D perhaps matching TRBD1 (5 bases). The CDR3 length is 16 residues. CDR1 is SGHTA and CDR2 is FQGNSA in the germline V gene. Trimming took off 3 bases at V and 0 bases at J, with 12 bases between the two ends. CDR3 nucleotides: TGTGCCAGCAGCTTGGGGCTACCCTATAGCAATCAGCCCCAGCATTTT. Its protein product is CASSLGLPYSNQPQHF.

The rearrangement links TRBV25-1 to TRBJ2-1; 9 nucleotides align to TRBD2. CDR1 and CDR2 (germline): MGHDK, SYGVNS. The ends lost 0 bases at V and 5 bases at J; junction bases unmatched: 11. The CDR3 contains 18 residues. CDR3 in DNA: TGTGCCAGCAGTGAATATATAGGCCTAGCGGGGATTAACAATGAGCAGTTCTTC. This translates into CASSEYIGLAGINNEQFF.

V is TRBV29-1 and J is TRBJ1-2, with TRBD1 identical over 7 bases. V trimming: 3 bases; J trimming: 3 bases; junction bases outside the gene matches: 7. The CDR3 covers 14 residues. Germline CDR1 is SQVTM and CDR2 is ANQGSEA. The CDR3 bases are TGCAGCGTTGAGCCGGCAGGGGGAGACTATGGCTACACCTTC. As protein: CSVEPAGGDYGYTF.

This clonotype was picked up many times. The V and J genes are TRBV28 and TRBJ2-7, with D possibly matching TRBD1 (6 bases). V lost 3 bases and J 2 bases, leaving 11 bases between the germline ends. The CDR3 consists of 14 residues. The germline gives CDR1 MDHEN, CDR2 SYDVKM. CDR3 amino acids: CASSFRDRTYEQYV. As DNA, the CDR3 is TGTGCCAGCAGTTTTCGAGACAGGACCTACGAGCAGTACGTC.

The rearrangement uses TRBV7-9 and TRBJ2-5; D uncertain. Germline V gene lookup returns CDR1 SEHNR and CDR2 FQNEAQ (reference sequence). V was pared by 3 bases and J by 2 bases, with 16 bases between. The CDR3 spans 16 residues. The CDR3 region is CASSFPLTAYQETQYF. In nucleotides, the CDR3 is TGTGCCAGCAGCTTCCCACTAACCGCCTATCAAGAGACCCAGTACTTC.

The chain couples TRBV5-1 to TRBJ2-3, with a possible D match to TRBD2 (6 bases). With 0 bases removed from V and 1 base from J, the gap between germline ends came to 15 bases. Per germline, CDR1 SGHRS and CDR2 YFSETQ. CDR3 length equals 17 residues. This chain's CDR3 is CASSLGLGGVRTDTQYF. CDR3 sequence (DNA): TGCGCCAGCAGCTTGGGCTTGGGGGGAGTTCGCACAGATACGCAGTATTTT. The full variable domain, completed using reference TRBV5-1 and TRBJ2-3, is KAGVTQTPRYLIKTRGQQVTLSCSPISGHRSVSWYQQTPGQGLQFLFEYFSETQRNKGNFPGRFSGRQFSNSRSEMNVSTLELGDSALYLCASSLGLGGVRTDTQYFGPGTRLTVL.

In this sample, this clonotype turned up many times. The chain's CDR3 is CASSLARETVRNTIYF. The CDR3 DNA is TGTGCCAGCAGCTTGGCCAGAGAGACCGTCCGTAACACCATATATTTT. J is TRBJ1-3 and V is TRBV5-5; D is unclear. In germline, CDR1 is SGHKS, CDR2 YYEKEE (reference sequence). Trimming took off 0 bases at V and 7 bases at J, with 17 bases between the two ends. This CDR3 has 16 amino acids.

This clonotype was detected only once. The rearrangement links TRBV5-1 to TRBJ2-1; D gene ambiguous. V dropped 6 bases and J dropped 6 bases, with 16 bases sitting between them. Germline V gene data show CDR1 as SGHRS and CDR2 as YFSETQ. This CDR3 spans 14 amino acids. CDR3 amino acids: CASTPSIVGNEQFF. CDR3 sequence (DNA): TGCGCCAGCACCCCCTCCATCGTGGGCAATGAGCAGTTCTTC. Full variable domain (rest looked up from reference TRBV5-1 and TRBJ2-1): KAGVTQTPRYLIKTRGQQVTLSCSPISGHRSVSWYQQTPGQGLQFLFEYFSETQRNKGNFPGRFSGRQFSNSRSEMNVSTLELGDSALYLCASTPSIVGNEQFFGPGTRLTVL.

The chain has TRBV6-2 or TRBV6-3 and TRBJ2-4; D may correspond to TRBD1 or TRBD2 (5 bases each). CDR3 length: 15 residues. Germline V gene lookup returns CDR1 MNHEY and CDR2 SVGEGT. V was clipped by 5 bases and J by 6 bases, with 17 bases between them. The CDR3 DNA is TGTGCCAGCAGTCCAACCTGGGGGTCGGTAAACATTCAGTACTTC. It translates to CASSPTWGSVNIQYF.

The chain combines TRBV29-1 with TRBJ2-6; D possibly matches TRBD1 or TRBD2 (5 bases each). V lost 6 bases and J 1 base, leaving 10 bases between the germline ends. The CDR3 is 14 amino acids. Germline V gene sequence: CDR1 SQVTM, CDR2 ANQGSEA. CDR3 sequence reads: CSVAGTSGANVLTF. The CDR3 DNA is TGCAGCGTCGCCGGGACGTCTGGGGCCAACGTCCTGACTTTC. Using reference TRBV29-1 and TRBJ2-6 for the parts outside the CDR3, the full variable domain is SAVISQKPSRDICQRGTSLTIQCQVDSQVTMMFWYRQQPGQSLTLIATANQGSEATYESGFVIDKFPISRPNLTFSTLTVSNMSPEDSSIYLCSVAGTSGANVLTFGAGSRLTVL.

This clonotype came up a few times. The chain joins TRBV12-3 or TRBV12-4 to TRBJ2-1, with 7 bases identical to TRBD2. The CDR3 length is 13 residues. V trimming: 4 bases; J trimming: 9 bases; junction bases outside the gene matches: 6. This CDR3 is CASSSGLGVEQFF. As DNA, the CDR3 is TGTGCCAGCAGTTCTGGACTAGGGGTTGAGCAGTTCTTC.

The chain links TRBV5-8 to TRBJ2-5; a possible D gene is TRBD1 (6 bases). The CDR3 spans 17 residues. Germline V lookup: CDR1 SGHTS, CDR2 YDEGEE. The V gene lost 4 bases and the J gene lost 0 bases, with 19 bases spanning the gap. CDR3 sequence reads: CASSLGHRDQYQETQYF. CDR3 nucleotide sequence: TGTGCCAGCAGCCTGGGCCACAGGGATCAATACCAAGAGACCCAGTACTTC.

The genes are TRBV2 and TRBJ2-7; perhaps TRBD2 as D (5 bases). The V end lost 1 base, the J end lost 4 bases, and 17 bases lay between the germline ends. Germline V gives CDR1 SNHLY, CDR2 FYNNEI. The CDR3 is 16 residues long. This CDR3 is CASSEGRLIPDYEQYF. The CDR3 DNA reads as TGTGCCAGCAGTGAAGGGAGGCTGATCCCCGATTACGAGCAGTACTTC.

This clonotype was detected a few times. The chain joins TRBV6-2 or TRBV6-3 to TRBJ2-3; D is unresolved. The CDR3 has 17 amino acids. CDR1 MNHEY and CDR2 SVGEGT come from the germline V gene. V lost 0 bases, J lost 0 bases, and 13 bases lay in between. The CDR3 DNA sequence: TGTGCCAGCAGTTACTCGGAGCGTGGTGTCAGCACAGATACGCAGTATTTT. This translates into CASSYSERGVSTDTQYF.

This clonotype was detected a few times. The chain combines TRBV11-2 with TRBJ2-1; D might be TRBD2 (7 bases). Germline CDR1 SGHAT, CDR2 FQNNGV. V was cut by 5 bases and J by 9 bases, with 14 bases left in between. The CDR3 runs 13 residues. The CDR3 sequence is CASSGRGASEQFF. CDR3 bases: TGTGCCAGCAGCGGCCGGGGGGCTAGTGAGCAGTTCTTC. The entire variable domain, with the rest obtained from reference TRBV11-2 and TRBJ2-1, is as follows: EAGVAQSPRYKIIEKRQSVAFWCNPISGHATLYWYQQILGQGPKLLIQFQNNGVVDDSQLPKDRFSAERLKGVDSTLKIQPAKLEDSAVYLCASSGRGASEQFFGPGTRLTVL.

In this sample, this clonotype turned up a few times. V is TRBV7-9 and J is TRBJ2-3; TRBD1 or TRBD2 may be the D gene (5 bases each). Germline V gene sequence: CDR1 SEHNR, CDR2 FQNEAQ (reference sequence). This CDR3 is 15 amino acids long. V lost 5 bases, J lost 6 bases, and 18 bases lay in between. CDR3 sequence: CASSLGISGTDTQYF. The CDR3 nucleotides read TGTGCCAGCAGCCTAGGGATCTCAGGGACGGATACGCAGTATTTT.

This clonotype was counted between two and nine times. This chain connects TRBV7-9 to TRBJ2-2, with 8 bases identical to TRBD1. The V gene end was trimmed by 5 bases and the J gene end by 4 bases; junction bases not matched to a gene: 6. Germline V gene lookup returns CDR1 SEHNR and CDR2 FQNEAQ (reference sequence). The CDR3 loop spans 15 amino acids. The CDR3 loop reads CASSPPTGVTGELFF. CDR3 sequence (DNA): TGTGCCAGCAGCCCACCGACAGGGGTCACCGGGGAGCTGTTTTTT.

The genes are TRBV12-3 or TRBV12-4 and TRBJ2-7; D uncertain. Trimming pared 3 bases from V and 3 bases from J, leaving 9 bases between. The CDR3 covers 13 residues. The CDR3, as DNA: TGTGCCAGCAGTTTCGGTTCCTACTACGAGCAGTACGTC. Its translation: CASSFGSYYEQYV.

This clonotype was observed at least ten times. J is TRBJ2-1 and V is TRBV7-9; TRBD2 might be the D (6 bases). The germline V gene encodes CDR1 SEHNR and CDR2 FQNEAQ (reference sequence). Trimming shortened V by 8 bases and J by 0 bases, and 17 bases separated the two germline ends. The CDR3 loop spans 16 amino acids. As DNA, the CDR3 is TGTGCCAGCCCCTTGGGGGGAGCCAGCTCCTACAATGAGCAGTTCTTC. Translation: CASPLGGASSYNEQFF.

J is TRBJ1-5 and V is TRBV20-1, with no clear D. Trimming removed 0 bases at V and 0 bases at J, with 9 bases between. This CDR3 spans 15 amino acids. Germline V gene data show CDR1 as DFQATT and CDR2 as SNEGSKA (reference sequence). Written as DNA, the CDR3 is TGCAGTGCTAGAGAAACGGTTTATAGCAATCAGCCCCAGCATTTT. This codes for CSARETVYSNQPQHF.

This chain connects TRBV29-1 to TRBJ1-1; D gene unclear. Deletions cut 7 bases from V and 5 bases from J, with 11 bases between. From germline, CDR1 is SQVTM and CDR2 ANQGSEA. The CDR3 is 11 residues long. In DNA form, the CDR3 reads TGCAGCGACGGACTAGCGACTGAAGCTTTCTTT. This gives the protein CSDGLATEAFF.

The V gene is TRBV28, the J gene TRBJ2-5; TRBD2 matches at 7 bases. Germline CDR1 and CDR2: MDHEN and SYDVKM. Trimming removed 5 bases from V and 4 bases from J; junction bases left unmatched: 10. This CDR3 has 15 residues. In DNA form, the CDR3 reads TGTGCCAGCAGTCCATCGACTAGCAACAGAGAGACCCAGTACTTC. Amino acids: CASSPSTSNRETQYF.